The 5 T cell receptor beta chains given below trace back to one sample, sequenced in a study of T cells in localized non-small cell lung cancer (dated by TCRdb to about 2020). Receptor amplification or capture employed the immunoSEQ multiplex PCR assay. TCRdb holds this immuneACCESS table with in-frame rearrangements only. Some clones are missing; in checked studies, unresolved V genes explain under half, and the rest has no known cause. Across this sample there are tens of thousands of clones, with about 89% seen only once. The ten largest clones take up roughly 15% of the sample. The sequencing used peripheral blood, collected before any cancer treatment. The origin of the receptors is a male donor older than 55 with stage I lung adenocarcinoma.

This clone came up once. This chain links TRBV27 with TRBJ1-2; D might be TRBD1 (6 bases). V dropped 4 bases and J dropped 4 bases, with 16 bases sitting between them. Looked up from germline, CDR1 is MNHEY and CDR2 is SMNVEV (reference sequence). The CDR3 is made up of 15 amino acids. CDR3 in amino acids: CASSWSGGSAYGYTF. The DNA of the CDR3 is TGTGCCAGCAGTTGGTCCGGGGGCTCAGCCTATGGCTACACCTTC.

The V call is TRBV30, the J call TRBJ2-3; D might be TRBD1 or TRBD2, each matching 6 bases. The CDR3 totals 17 residues. V was pared by 1 base and J by 2 bases, with 19 bases between. Germline assignment: CDR1 GTSNPN and CDR2 SVGIG (reference sequence). CDR3 region: CAWSGTRGGPFTDTQYF. DNA for the CDR3: TGTGCCTGGAGTGGGACGAGAGGGGGGCCATTCACAGATACGCAGTATTTT. Filled out from reference TRBV30 and TRBJ2-3, the complete variable domain reads SQTIHQWPATLVQPVGSPLSLECTVEGTSNPNLYWYRQAAGRGLQLLFYSVGIGQISSEVPQNLSASRPQDRQFILSSKKLLLSDSGFYLCAWSGTRGGPFTDTQYFGPGTRLTVL.

The rearrangement uses TRBV29-1 and TRBJ2-6; D is undetermined. The CDR3 runs to 13 residues. The germline CDR1 and CDR2 sequences are SQVTM and ANQGSEA. Deletions cut 4 bases from V and 0 bases from J, with 4 bases between. This chain's CDR3 is CSVGNSGANVLTF. CDR3 DNA sequence: TGCAGCGTTGGAAACTCTGGGGCCAACGTCCTGACTTTC.

The chain couples TRBV6-5 to TRBJ1-2; 8 bases map to TRBD1. The germline CDR1 and CDR2 sequences are MNHEY and SVGAGI. V trimming: 0 bases; J trimming: 7 bases; junction bases outside the gene matches: 4. This CDR3 region has 14 residues. CDR3 sequence (DNA): TGTGCCAGCAGTTACTCGAGGACAGGGCCTGGCTACACCTTC. This codes for CASSYSRTGPGYTF.

The count of this clone is one. The V gene is TRBV20-1, the J gene TRBJ2-2; unclear D gene. In germline, CDR1 is DFQATT, CDR2 SNEGSKA (reference sequence). This CDR3 region has 11 residues. V dropped 5 bases and J dropped 6 bases, with 7 bases sitting between them. CDR3 DNA sequence: TGCAGTGCTGGCTCGGCCGGGGAGCTGTTTTTT. Translated, it gives CSAGSAGELFF.